A single sample gave rise to the 7 T cell receptor beta chains below, sequenced in a study of CD4 T cells in relation to SARS-CoV-2 and coronaviruses. Unexposed donor CD4+ T cells date from 2011-2018, before the COVID-19 pandemic. After roughly ten days of culture, CD4+ T cells were isolated. Profiling relied on immunoSEQ multiplex PCR, and the TCRdb table lists in-frame clones only, not all of them. In the table there are about 26,000 clones, about three quarters of which are singletons. No antigens are known for them. The sample consisted of CD4+ T cells from PBMCs, cultured in vitro. The receptors shown here come from a human donor in good health.

The genes are TRBV18 and TRBJ2-7, with 8 bases aligning to TRBD2. Trimming took 0 bases from V and 5 from J; bases not matched to a gene: 9. From germline, CDR1 is KGHSH and CDR2 LQKENI. The CDR3 length is 16 residues. DNA of the CDR3: TGTGCCAGCTCACCACCGAGCCTAGCGGGTCGCCACGAGCAGTACTTC. It yields the protein CASSPPSLAGRHEQYF.

This chain joins TRBV27 and TRBJ1-2, with a tentative D call TRBD1 (5 bases). The CDR3 runs 15 residues. Per the germline V gene, CDR1 is MNHEY and CDR2 is SMNVEV (reference sequence). V lost 2 bases, J lost 2 bases, and 12 bases lay in between. CDR3 loop: CASSLTAGLNYGYTF. The CDR3 region has the DNA TGTGCCAGCAGTTTAACGGCAGGGCTCAACTATGGCTACACCTTC.

V gene TRBV15 combines with J gene TRBJ2-7; TRBD1 or TRBD2 may be the D gene (5 bases each). The germline gives CDR1 LNHNV, CDR2 YYDKDF (reference sequence). V was clipped by 5 bases and J by 7 bases, with 21 bases between them. This CDR3 contains 15 residues. DNA for the CDR3: TGTGCCACCAGCGAAGGGGCAACTAGTTCTCGAGAGCAGTACTTC. Translation: CATSEGATSSREQYF.

This clone was seen a handful of times. The DNA for the CDR3 is TGTGCCAGCGCAGGAGGCGACCCACCCCTCCACTTT. Its translation is CASAGGDPPLHF. The rearrangement uses TRBV25-1 and TRBJ1-6, with no clear D. The CDR3 is made up of 12 amino acids. The V end was cut by 8 bases, the J end by 11 bases, with 13 bases between. CDR1 is MGHDK and CDR2 is SYGVNS in the germline V gene. The variable domain in full, with the rest retrieved from reference TRBV25-1 and TRBJ1-6, is EADIYQTPRYLVIGTGKKITLECSQTMGHDKMYWYQQDPGMELHLIHYSYGVNSTEKGDLSSESTVSRIRTEHFPLTLESARPSHTSQYLCASAGGDPPLHFGNGTRLTVT.

The chain combines TRBV5-1 with TRBJ2-3; no clear D. The CDR3 covers 15 residues. Germline CDR1 SGHRS, CDR2 YFSETQ. The germline V and J ends were trimmed by 0 bases and 2 bases, with 10 bases remaining between them. The DNA of the CDR3 is TGCGCCAGCAGCTTGGGCCCCTCTACCACAGATACGCAGTATTTT. As protein: CASSLGPSTTDTQYF.

The rearrangement links TRBV19 to TRBJ2-3, with a weak D call TRBD2 (5 bases). The CDR3 is made up of 15 amino acids. Trimming pared 1 base from V and 4 bases from J, leaving 12 bases between. Germline V gene lookup returns CDR1 LNHDA and CDR2 SQIVND (reference sequence). CDR3 sequence reads: CASSIGPGIADTQYF. For the CDR3, the DNA is TGTGCCAGTAGTATAGGCCCGGGGATCGCAGATACGCAGTATTTT. Combining the CDR3 with reference TRBV19 and TRBJ2-3 gives the whole variable domain DGGITQSPKYLFRKEGQNVTLSCEQNLNHDAMYWYRQDPGQGLRLIYYSQIVNDFQKGDIAEGYSVSREKKESFPLTVTSAQKNPTAFYLCASSIGPGIADTQYFGPGTRLTVL.

This chain joins TRBV5-4 and TRBJ1-3, with D perhaps TRBD1 (5 bases). The CDR3 runs 16 residues. Germline V gene lookup returns CDR1 SGHNT and CDR2 YYREEE (reference sequence). V was cut by 0 bases and J by 1 base, with 11 bases left in between. The CDR3 region is CASSLAGTASGNTIYF. CDR3 nucleotide sequence: TGTGCCAGCAGCTTGGCCGGGACCGCTTCTGGAAACACCATATATTTT. Full variable domain (outside the CDR3, taken from reference TRBV5-4 and TRBJ1-3): ETGVTQSPTHLIKTRGQQVTLRCSSQSGHNTVSWYQQALGQGPQFIFQYYREEENGRGNFPPRFSGLQFPNYSSELNVNALELDDSALYLCASSLAGTASGNTIYFGEGSWLTVV.